The rows below give T cell receptor beta chains drawn from one sample of a study of T cells in Graves' hyperthyroidism and ophthalmopathy. TCRdb analysed the multiplex PCR reads with MiXCR anew, one entry per CDR3 protein. The sample lists a few hundred thousand distinct CDR3 sequences; around 46% were seen once. Sequenced input: peripheral blood or thyroid tissue (not recorded which). These receptors came from an adult woman with Graves' disease, either hyperthyroidism or ophthalmopathy (not recorded which). Both conserved end residues are part of each CDR3. The D gene is left open where the match is weak. The size of a clone is reported for some rows only, either as once, few or many, or as a class for expanded clones.

v_gene: TRBV20-1
j_gene: TRBJ1-4
abundance: many
len: 14
d_gene: NA
CDR3nt: TGCAGTGCTAGAGATTCAGGGGTCCCTGAAAAACTGTTTTTT
CDR3aa: CSARDSGVPEKLFF

v_gene: TRBV12-3/TRBV12-4
j_gene: TRBJ2-7
abundance: many
len: 15
d_gene: TRBD2
CDR3nt: TGTGCCAGCAGCCGGCGGCGGGAGGGTACGTACGAGCAGTACTTC
CDR3aa: CASSRRREGTYEQYF

v_gene: TRBV9
j_gene: TRBJ1-6
abundance: many
len: 17
d_gene: NA
CDR3nt: TGTGCCAGCAGCGTCTCCTCCGGGGGAGAAGATAATTCACCCCTCCACTTT
CDR3aa: CASSVSSGGEDNSPLHF

v_gene: TRBV20-1
j_gene: TRBJ2-7
abundance: many
len: 15
d_gene: TRBD2
CDR3nt: TGCAGTGCTAGAGATGGGGGGAGGGACGCCTACGAGCAGTACTTC
CDR3aa: CSARDGGRDAYEQYF

v_gene: TRBV2
j_gene: TRBJ2-1
abundance: NA
len: 12
d_gene: NA
CDR3nt: TGTGCCAGCAGTGAACACACCGGGGAGCAGTTCTTC
CDR3aa: CASSEHTGEQFF

v_gene: TRBV7-9
j_gene: TRBJ1-2
abundance: few
len: 13
d_gene: NA
CDR3nt: TGTGCCAGCAGCTCTACTGGGCGCCGAGGCTACACCTTC
CDR3aa: CASSSTGRRGYTF

v_gene: TRBV20-1
j_gene: TRBJ1-5
abundance: many
len: 13
d_gene: NA
CDR3nt: TGCAGTGCTAGTTCTTGGGGCAATCAGCCCCAGCATTTT
CDR3aa: CSASSWGNQPQHF

v_gene: TRBV20-1
j_gene: TRBJ2-7
abundance: NA
len: 15
d_gene: TRBD1
CDR3nt: TGCAGTGCTAGAGCCCCGGACAGGGTATTCGACGAGCAGTACTTC
CDR3aa: CSARAPDRVFDEQYF

v_gene: TRBV10-3
j_gene: TRBJ2-7
abundance: NA
len: 14
d_gene: TRBD2
CDR3nt: TGTGCCATCCTAAACCCCAGCGGGAGGGACGAGCAGTACTTC
CDR3aa: CAILNPSGRDEQYF

v_gene: TRBV10-3
j_gene: TRBJ1-4
abundance: NA
len: 15
d_gene: TRBD1
CDR3nt: TGTGCCATCAGCAGTAATGGGACAGGGGGTGAAAAACTGTTTTTT
CDR3aa: CAISSNGTGGEKLFF

v_gene: TRBV25-1
j_gene: TRBJ1-2
abundance: NA
len: 15
d_gene: NA
CDR3nt: TGTGCCAGCAGTGAATATAGCAGGGATCCTCATGGCTACACCTTC
CDR3aa: CASSEYSRDPHGYTF

v_gene: TRBV28
j_gene: TRBJ1-5
abundance: NA
len: 15
d_gene: NA
CDR3nt: TGTGCCACCTCGCCTGACAGGCTATTCAGTCAGCCCCAGCATTTT
CDR3aa: CATSPDRLFSQPQHF

v_gene: TRBV2
j_gene: TRBJ2-5
abundance: NA
len: 14
d_gene: TRBD2
CDR3nt: TGTGCCAGCAGCTTCGGACTAGCGGGAGAGACCCAGTACTTC
CDR3aa: CASSFGLAGETQYF

v_gene: TRBV27
j_gene: TRBJ1-4
abundance: NA
len: 14
d_gene: NA
CDR3nt: TGTGCCAGCAGTTTATCGATAACGAGCCCCGGGCTGTTTTTT
CDR3aa: CASSLSITSPGLFF

v_gene: TRBV9
j_gene: TRBJ2-2
abundance: many
len: 15
d_gene: NA
CDR3nt: TGTGCCAGCAGAAATGCTGCTGGGGGCACCGGGGAGCTGTTTTTT
CDR3aa: CASRNAAGGTGELFF

v_gene: TRBV19
j_gene: TRBJ1-2
abundance: NA
len: 15
d_gene: NA
CDR3nt: TGTGCCAGTAGTATAAGGCCGGACAGATTCTCTGGCTACACCTTC
CDR3aa: CASSIRPDRFSGYTF

v_gene: TRBV7-9
j_gene: TRBJ2-7
abundance: NA
len: 11
d_gene: TRBD1
CDR3nt: TGTGCCAGCAGCTGGGTGGGACAGCCACTATTC
CDR3aa: CASSWVGQPLF

v_gene: TRBV10-3
j_gene: TRBJ1-5
abundance: NA
len: 14
d_gene: NA
CDR3nt: TGTGCCATCAGTGAGAATAAAGACAATCAGCCCCAGCATTTT
CDR3aa: CAISENKDNQPQHF

v_gene: TRBV5-1
j_gene: TRBJ1-1
abundance: few
len: 15
d_gene: NA
CDR3nt: TGCGCCAGCAGCTTGGGACCAACACGCAACACTGAAGCTTTCTTT
CDR3aa: CASSLGPTRNTEAFF

v_gene: TRBV7-6
j_gene: TRBJ1-4
abundance: NA
len: 11
d_gene: NA
CDR3nt: TGTGCCAGCACCAGGGGTGAAAAACTGTTTTTT
CDR3aa: CASTRGEKLFF

v_gene: TRBV10-3
j_gene: TRBJ2-7
abundance: many
len: 10
d_gene: TRBD2
CDR3nt: TGTGCCATCACCGGGACTAAACAGTACTTC
CDR3aa: CAITGTKQYF

v_gene: TRBV20-1
j_gene: TRBJ2-5
abundance: NA
len: 13
d_gene: TRBD2
CDR3nt: TGCAGTGCTCTGGGACTAGTTCAAGAGACCCAGTACTTC
CDR3aa: CSALGLVQETQYF

v_gene: TRBV7-2
j_gene: TRBJ1-1
abundance: NA
len: 16
d_gene: NA
CDR3nt: TGTGCCAGCAGCTTAGCAGGGGTAATCCTGGGCACTGAAGCTTTCTTT
CDR3aa: CASSLAGVILGTEAFF

v_gene: TRBV7-3
j_gene: TRBJ1-6
abundance: NA
len: 17
d_gene: TRBD1
CDR3nt: TGTGCCAGCAGCTCGACAGGGATTCCCTCCTATAATTCACCCCTCCACTTT
CDR3aa: CASSSTGIPSYNSPLHF

v_gene: TRBV4-2
j_gene: TRBJ1-2
abundance: many
len: 16
d_gene: TRBD1
CDR3nt: TGTGCCAGCAGCCAAGCCGGGACAGGGAGTTCCTATGGCTACACCTTC
CDR3aa: CASSQAGTGSSYGYTF

v_gene: TRBV2
j_gene: TRBJ1-1
abundance: once
len: 15
d_gene: NA
CDR3nt: TGTGCCATCAGTTCGACAGGCCCGAGGAGCACTGAAGCTTTCTTT
CDR3aa: CAISSTGPRSTEAFF

v_gene: TRBV7-9
j_gene: TRBJ2-1
abundance: NA
len: 15
d_gene: TRBD2
CDR3nt: TGTGCCAGCAGCCCCAGGGCGGGAGTATACAATGAGCAGTTCTTC
CDR3aa: CASSPRAGVYNEQFF

v_gene: TRBV20-1
j_gene: TRBJ1-2
abundance: NA
len: 12
d_gene: NA
CDR3nt: TGCAGTGCTAGAGTGTTAGCGGGAGGGCACACCTTC
CDR3aa: CSARVLAGGHTF

v_gene: TRBV19
j_gene: TRBJ1-5
abundance: NA
len: 16
d_gene: TRBD1
CDR3nt: TGTGCCAGTAGTCCAACCGACAGGGCGAACGATCAGCCCCAGCATTTT
CDR3aa: CASSPTDRANDQPQHF

v_gene: TRBV10-1
j_gene: TRBJ2-2
abundance: few
len: 16
d_gene: TRBD2
CDR3nt: TGCGCCAGCAGTGAGAGACTAGCGGGAGCTCCCGGGGAGCAGTTTTTT
CDR3aa: CASSERLAGAPGEQFF

v_gene: TRBV29-1
j_gene: TRBJ2-5
abundance: NA
len: 12
d_gene: NA
CDR3nt: TGCAGCGTTGGGGGAGGGGGTGAGACCCAGTACTTC
CDR3aa: CSVGGGGETQYF

v_gene: TRBV15
j_gene: TRBJ2-1
abundance: NA
len: 13
d_gene: NA
CDR3nt: TGTGCCACCAGCAGAGATGGAGGGGATGAGCAGTTCTTC
CDR3aa: CATSRDGGDEQFF

v_gene: TRBV10-2
j_gene: TRBJ2-7
abundance: NA
len: 14
d_gene: TRBD1
CDR3nt: TGCGCCTCCTGGAGCGGACAGGGGACCTACGAGCAGTACTTC
CDR3aa: CASWSGQGTYEQYF

v_gene: TRBV7-3
j_gene: TRBJ1-1
abundance: many
len: 15
d_gene: NA
CDR3nt: TGTGCCAGCAGGGATCAGGGGAACCTGAACACTGAAGCTTTCTTT
CDR3aa: CASRDQGNLNTEAFF

v_gene: TRBV29-1
j_gene: TRBJ2-7
abundance: NA
len: 13
d_gene: TRBD2
CDR3nt: TGCAGCGTTGGGACTAGCGGAACCTACGAGCAGTACTTC
CDR3aa: CSVGTSGTYEQYF

v_gene: TRBV2
j_gene: TRBJ1-4
abundance: many
len: 15
d_gene: TRBD1
CDR3nt: TGTGCCAGCAGTTATCCAGGGGGCAGACGTGAAAAACTGTTTTTT
CDR3aa: CASSYPGGRREKLFF

v_gene: TRBV27
j_gene: TRBJ2-7
abundance: NA
len: 12
d_gene: TRBD1
CDR3nt: TGTGCCAGCAAGGACAGGCATTACGAGCAGTACTTC
CDR3aa: CASKDRHYEQYF

v_gene: TRBV7-3
j_gene: TRBJ2-5
abundance: many
len: 15
d_gene: TRBD1
CDR3nt: TGTGCCAGCAGCGTCAGGACAGGGCATTTGGAGACCCAGTACTTC
CDR3aa: CASSVRTGHLETQYF

v_gene: TRBV10-3
j_gene: TRBJ2-7
abundance: NA
len: 13
d_gene: NA
CDR3nt: TGTGCCATCGCAGCGGCCAATTCCCACGAGCAGTACTTC
CDR3aa: CAIAAANSHEQYF

v_gene: TRBV24-1
j_gene: TRBJ2-1
abundance: NA
len: 16
d_gene: NA
CDR3nt: TGTGCCACCAGTGATTACGGGACAACCTTAAACAATGAGCAGTTCTTC
CDR3aa: CATSDYGTTLNNEQFF

v_gene: TRBV6-1
j_gene: TRBJ1-1
abundance: NA
len: 15
d_gene: NA
CDR3nt: TGTGCCAGCAGTGAATTTGGGACGGTTAACGCTGAAGCTTTCTTT
CDR3aa: CASSEFGTVNAEAFF

v_gene: TRBV4-1
j_gene: TRBJ2-3
abundance: NA
len: 17
d_gene: NA
CDR3nt: TGCGCCAGCAGCCAAGAGGTTGCCGGGATCTACACAGATACGCAGTATTTT
CDR3aa: CASSQEVAGIYTDTQYF

v_gene: TRBV30
j_gene: TRBJ2-7
abundance: NA
len: 14
d_gene: NA
CDR3nt: TGTGCCTGGAGTGTCTCAGGCGGTTCCTACGAGCAGTACTTC
CDR3aa: CAWSVSGGSYEQYF

v_gene: TRBV11-2
j_gene: TRBJ2-7
abundance: many
len: 15
d_gene: NA
CDR3nt: TGTGCCAGCAGCTTAGGGGGACACAGCTCCTACGAGCAGTACTTC
CDR3aa: CASSLGGHSSYEQYF

v_gene: TRBV12-3/TRBV12-4
j_gene: TRBJ2-2
abundance: many
len: 15
d_gene: NA
CDR3nt: TGTGCCAGCAGGGGAGACTACTCGAACACCGGGGAGCTGTTTTTT
CDR3aa: CASRGDYSNTGELFF

v_gene: TRBV6-5
j_gene: TRBJ2-5
abundance: NA
len: 16
d_gene: NA
CDR3nt: TGTGCCAGCAGTTTAGCGAGTTGGGGGACCGCGGAGACCCAGTACTTC
CDR3aa: CASSLASWGTAETQYF

v_gene: TRBV7-7
j_gene: TRBJ2-5
abundance: NA
len: 16
d_gene: NA
CDR3nt: TGTGCTAGCGGCCACCGGGCCAGGGGCGTTCAAGAGACCCAGTACTTC
CDR3aa: CASGHRARGVQETQYF

v_gene: TRBV19
j_gene: TRBJ1-5
abundance: NA
len: 15
d_gene: NA
CDR3nt: TGTGCCAGCAGTTTATCGGGGGGGCCAGGTCAGCCCCAGCATTTT
CDR3aa: CASSLSGGPGQPQHF

v_gene: TRBV6-5
j_gene: TRBJ1-2
abundance: NA
len: 14
d_gene: NA
CDR3nt: TGTGCCAGCAGTCCCCCCGGCAAGTCCTATGGCTACACCTTC
CDR3aa: CASSPPGKSYGYTF

v_gene: TRBV9
j_gene: TRBJ2-7
abundance: NA
len: 13
d_gene: NA
CDR3nt: TGTGCTAGGCGGGTGGTAGGTACCTCCGAGCAGTACTTC
CDR3aa: CARRVVGTSEQYF

v_gene: TRBV10-3
j_gene: TRBJ1-1
abundance: once
len: 17
d_gene: TRBD1
CDR3nt: TGTGCCATCAGTGAGAGGTCTCCGGGACAGGGGAACACTGAAGCTTTCTTT
CDR3aa: CAISERSPGQGNTEAFF

v_gene: TRBV5-1
j_gene: TRBJ1-4
abundance: once
len: 15
d_gene: TRBD1
CDR3nt: TGCGCCAGCAGCTTGGACGGACAGGGGAATGAAAAACTGTTTTTT
CDR3aa: CASSLDGQGNEKLFF

v_gene: TRBV25-1
j_gene: TRBJ2-7
abundance: NA
len: 13
d_gene: NA
CDR3nt: TGTGCCAGCAGTGTACAGGGTAGGTACGAGCAGTACTTC
CDR3aa: CASSVQGRYEQYF

v_gene: TRBV2
j_gene: TRBJ2-5
abundance: few
len: 14
d_gene: TRBD2
CDR3nt: TGTGCCAGCAGTTATAGCGGGATTGGAGAGACCCAGTACTTC
CDR3aa: CASSYSGIGETQYF